A single sample gave rise to the 20 T cell receptor beta chains below, sequenced in a study of blood T cell repertoires in COVID-19 (dated by TCRdb to the early 2020s). The library came from the immunoSEQ multiplex PCR assay. TCRdb's version of the immuneACCESS table is confined to in-frame rearrangements and falls short of the full clone set. An unresolved V gene accounts for under half of the shortfall where checked; the remainder is of unknown origin. For this sample the table gives roughly 150,000 clones, of which around 87% were detected only once. 2% to 3% of the sample is taken by the ten largest. Sequences were obtained from peripheral blood. The origin of the receptors is a woman of 80 years or more with COVID-19, enrolled during active disease.

This chain connects TRBV7-8 to TRBJ2-1, with D perhaps TRBD2 (7 bases). This CDR3 has 14 amino acids. Per germline, CDR1 SGHVS and CDR2 FQNEAQ. V shed 0 bases and J shed 8 bases, with 11 bases lying between them. The CDR3 loop reads CASSLAGGADEQFF. The CDR3, as DNA: TGTGCCAGCAGCTTAGCAGGGGGGGCAGATGAGCAGTTCTTC.

The chain combines TRBV28 with TRBJ2-1; 8 bases map to TRBD2. CDR3 length: 14 amino acids. The J segment lost 2 bases and the V segment lost 7 bases, leaving 4 bases of the junction unmatched. From germline, CDR1 is MDHEN and CDR2 SYDVKM. This CDR3 reads CASITSGAYNEQFF. The CDR3 region has the DNA TGTGCCAGCATAACTAGCGGTGCCTACAATGAGCAGTTCTTC.

This clone was seen only a few times. This chain joins TRBV19 and TRBJ1-5; TRBD1 is a possible D gene (6 bases). The CDR3 sequence is 12 residues long. Trimming cost V 7 bases and J 6 bases, with 10 bases left between them. Germline V gives CDR1 LNHDA, CDR2 SQIVND (reference sequence). Here the CDR3 DNA reads TGTGCCAGTAAGGGGGACCTTCAGCCCCAGCATTTT. This encodes CASKGDLQPQHF.

The V call is TRBV20-1, the J call TRBJ1-4; no clear D. V was clipped by 2 bases and J by 5 bases, with 3 bases between them. Germline CDR1 and CDR2: DFQATT and SNEGSKA (reference sequence). The CDR3 has 11 residues. The CDR3 DNA is TGCAGTGCTAGACTCAATGAAAAACTGTTTTTT. It codes for CSARLNEKLFF.

The genes are TRBV9 and TRBJ1-3, with a tentative D call TRBD1 (5 bases). Germline-derived CDR1 and CDR2 are SGDLS and YYNGEE. Between the trimmed V and J ends, which lost 3 bases and 2 bases, there was a span of 9 bases. The length of the CDR3 is 14 residues. The CDR3 nucleotides are TGTGCCAGCAGCGCCGGGGGGGCTGGAAACACCATATATTTT. It yields the protein CASSAGGAGNTIYF.

CDR3 protein: CASSFVGAGRTDTQYF. In nucleotides, the CDR3 is TGTGCCAGCAGCTTTGTTGGAGCGGGACGCACAGATACGCAGTATTTT. The chain couples TRBV7-6 to TRBJ2-3; TRBD2 matches 7 bases. Germline trimming cut 3 bases from V and 1 base from J; bases unmatched to any gene: 7. The CDR3 loop spans 16 amino acids. The germline gives CDR1 SGHVS, CDR2 FNYEAQ.

The rearrangement joins TRBV9 to TRBJ2-5, with D unresolved. Germline V gene data show CDR1 as SGDLS and CDR2 as YYNGEE. With 3 bases removed from V and 2 bases from J, the gap between germline ends came to 8 bases. The CDR3 has 13 residues. The chain's CDR3 is CASSAAPQETQYF. The DNA of the CDR3 is TGTGCCAGCAGCGCAGCGCCACAAGAGACCCAGTACTTC.

The V and J genes are TRBV3-1 (or the pseudogene TRBV3-2) and TRBJ2-7; 7 positions agree with TRBD1. The CDR3 is 17 residues long. From germline, CDR1 is LGHDT and CDR2 YNNKEL (reference sequence). J lost 1 base, V lost 1 base, and 10 bases had no gene match. The CDR3 protein is CASSQGERTGGSYEQYF. The DNA for the CDR3 is TGTGCCAGCAGCCAAGGGGAAAGGACAGGCGGATCCTACGAGCAGTACTTC.

This sequence joins TRBV19 and TRBJ1-6; weak D call: TRBD1 (6 bases). CDR3 length: 15 residues. The V gene's germline CDR1 is LNHDA and CDR2 SQIVND (reference sequence). Trimming left V 6 bases short and J 5 bases short, with 14 bases between. The CDR3 nucleotides are TGTGCCAGTAGGACCCTACAGGGAGATAATTCACCCCTCCACTTT. Residues: CASRTLQGDNSPLHF.

V and J are TRBV7-2 and TRBJ1-5; D gene uncertain. Germline V gives CDR1 SGHTA, CDR2 FQGNSA. The CDR3 contains 13 residues. Deletions cut 1 base from V and 6 bases from J, with 7 bases between. CDR3 region: CASSLVGSQPQHF. The CDR3 nucleotides are TGTGCCAGCAGCTTAGTCGGGAGTCAGCCCCAGCATTTT.

The V gene is TRBV27, the J gene TRBJ2-1; TRBD2 aligns across 9 bases. Looked up from germline, CDR1 is MNHEY and CDR2 is SMNVEV (reference sequence). Trimming removed 6 bases from V and 4 bases from J; junction bases left unmatched: 4. This CDR3 contains 14 residues. The CDR3: CASRIAGEYNEQFF. The CDR3 DNA reads TGTGCCAGCAGAATAGCGGGGGAATACAATGAGCAGTTCTTC.

V gene TRBV4-2 combines with J gene TRBJ1-3; D is possibly TRBD1 (6 bases). Germline V gene lookup returns CDR1 LGHNA and CDR2 YNFKEQ. The length of the CDR3 is 15 residues. V was clipped by 4 bases and J by 0 bases, with 10 bases between them. For the CDR3, the DNA is TGTGCCAGCAGCCCGGGACAAAGCTCTGGAAACACCATATATTTT. This translates into CASSPGQSSGNTIYF.

The V call is TRBV27, the J call TRBJ1-1; a weak D match, TRBD1 (5 bases). Trimming pared 6 bases from V and 1 base from J, leaving 15 bases between. Germline CDR1 and CDR2: MNHEY and SMNVEV (reference sequence). The CDR3 has 15 residues. CDR3 protein: CASRPGGGRNTEAFF. CDR3 DNA: TGTGCCAGCAGGCCTGGGGGAGGCCGGAACACTGAAGCTTTCTTT.

The chain combines TRBV28 with TRBJ2-5, with 7 bases that match TRBD2. Germline CDR1 reads MDHEN; CDR2 reads SYDVKM. This CDR3 is built from 13 residues. V shed 3 bases and J 6 bases; nucleotides not matched to a gene: 4. DNA for the CDR3: TGTGCCAGCAGTTTGGGGAGGGGAAAGACCCAGTACTTC. Residues: CASSLGRGKTQYF.

This sequence joins TRBV9 and TRBJ2-3; 9 nucleotides line up with TRBD2. This CDR3 has 15 amino acids. J lost 1 base, V lost 0 bases, and 0 bases had no gene match. The germline gives CDR1 SGDLS, CDR2 YYNGEE. For the CDR3, the DNA is TGTGCCAGCAGCGTAGGCGGGAGGGGCACAGATACGCAGTATTTT. This gives the protein CASSVGGRGTDTQYF.

The table lists this clone with a count of one. The chain uses TRBV4-2 and TRBJ1-1; unclear D gene. The germline CDR1 and CDR2 sequences are LGHNA and YNFKEQ. This CDR3 spans 14 amino acids. V was cut by 0 bases and J by 7 bases, with 12 bases left in between. The CDR3 protein is CASSQDGSQLEAFF. CDR3 sequence (DNA): TGTGCCAGCAGCCAAGATGGTTCACAGCTTGAAGCTTTCTTT.

CDR3 nucleotides: TGTGCCAGCCGCGTCACTAGCACAGATACGCAGTATTTT. It is translated as CASRVTSTDTQYF. This chain connects TRBV27 to TRBJ2-3; D remains ambiguous. Germline V gene data show CDR1 as MNHEY and CDR2 as SMNVEV (reference sequence). Between the trimmed V and J ends, which lost 8 bases and 0 bases, there was a span of 9 bases. This CDR3 has 13 residues.

This rearrangement joins TRBV2 to TRBJ2-1; a weak D match, TRBD2 (5 bases). The CDR3 length is 19 residues. V lost 3 bases and J lost 4, with 25 bases in between. The germline V gene encodes CDR1 SNHLY and CDR2 FYNNEI. This CDR3 is CASSELPRQMAGGYNEQFF. CDR3 nucleotide sequence: TGTGCCAGCAGTGAGCTCCCCCGTCAAATGGCGGGTGGATACAATGAGCAGTTCTTC.

This chain uses TRBV7-9 with TRBJ2-7; tentative D call: TRBD2 (5 bases). Germline-derived CDR1 and CDR2 are SEHNR and FQNEAQ (reference sequence). V was clipped by 1 base and J by 0 bases, with 13 bases between them. There are 16 residues in the CDR3. In nucleotides, the CDR3 is TGTGCCAGCAGCTTAGATTCTGCGGGTCCCTCCTACGAGCAGTACTTC. Protein sequence: CASSLDSAGPSYEQYF.

V usage is TRBV28 and J usage is TRBJ1-5, with TRBD1 matching 9 bases. The CDR3 contains 15 residues. CDR1 and CDR2 (germline): MDHEN, SYDVKM. J gave up 4 bases and V 3 bases, and 4 bases lay outside the gene matches. The CDR3 spells CASSFVQGANQPQHF. The CDR3 DNA is TGTGCCAGCAGTTTCGTACAGGGGGCAAATCAGCCCCAGCATTTT.